This T cell receptor (beta chain) was found in a study of shared clonotypes between healthy human individuals. Study-wide results and caveats: Investigators collected only blood, and repertoires in tissues likely differ.

Germline CDR1 is SGHTA and CDR2 is FQGTGA. This CDR3 has 16 residues. Trimming took 5 bases from V and 2 from J; bases not matched to a gene: 6. On this clone: Its target is unknown.

In the original workflow: ImmunoSEQ junction-only sequences lacked quality scores, so their filtering differed. The protocol was immunoSEQ multiplex PCR, while the TCRdb copy is restricted to in-frame clones and leaves out a portion. V, J and clone size derive from that table, while D and trimming were established from the DNA sequence. Of around 690,000 clones in the sample, less than 95% are singletons; the top ten hold around a third. Material for sequencing was memory CD8+ T cells from PBMCs. Subset defined: CD45RO+ cells pooled with CCR7-negative TemRA cells. This sequence originates from a man between 18 and 35 years old in good health. Some clones in this sample may be carry-over from other donors' samples. This chain connects TRBV7-3 to TRBJ2-1, with 10 nucleotides matching TRBD2. Here the CDR3 reads CASSLIAGGAYNEQFF. The CDR3 DNA reads TGTGCCAGCAGCCTCATAGCGGGAGGAGCCTACAATGAGCAGTTCTTC.